This TCR beta chain emerged from a study of beta chain features in type 1 diabetes. Study-level results: VDJ junctions in type 1 diabetes patients carried more deletions and fewer insertions. TCRB CDR3s from Type 1 diabetes patients were moderately but significantly shorter in all four CD4+ subsets.

The sequenced template was cDNA made from the entire isolated RNA. Measured with immunoSEQ multiplex PCR; TCRdb has only the in-frame clones, and not every one. The sample consists of over 650,000 clones, over 12% of them appearing once. This clone has more than one count but fewer than ten. The antigen remains undetermined. This sample includes further DNA sequences coding for the same CDR3. CDR3 size: 13 residues. Germline V gives CDR1 MNHEY, CDR2 SMNVEV (reference sequence). V lost 8 bases to trimming and J lost 4 bases; unmatched junction nucleotides: 5. The source material was naive CD4+ T cells from blood. V gene TRBV27 combines with J gene TRBJ2-7; 10 nucleotides match TRBD1. The sequence was collected from a man between 18 and 35 years old with type 1 diabetes. The CDR3 coding sequence is TGTGCCAGCCGACAGGGGGCGAGATACGAGCAGTACTTC. Its protein product is CASRQGARYEQYF.